What follows is one T cell receptor (beta chain) and its context. The data were obtained in a study of blood T cell repertoires in COVID-19. Germline V gene data show CDR1 as LNHNV and CDR2 as YYDKDF (reference sequence). V lost 5 bases to trimming and J lost 4 bases, with 15 bases between them. The CDR3 contains 15 residues. Measured with immunoSEQ multiplex PCR; TCRdb has only the in-frame clones, and not every one. The sample has about 350,000 clones; roughly 90% are singletons. The source material was peripheral blood. The J gene is TRBJ1-5, the V gene TRBV15; D is perhaps TRBD1 (6 bases). This receptor was identified in a woman aged 60-75 years with COVID-19, enrolled during active disease. The CDR3 DNA is TGTGCCACCAGCGAGGTGACAGGTCATAATCAGCCCCAGCATTTT. The encoded protein is CATSEVTGHNQPQHF.